These 25 T cell receptor beta chains share one sample of origin, sequenced in a study of Ad26.COV2.S vaccination and SARS-CoV-2 variants (dated by TCRdb to the early 2020s). The meaning of the sample's treatment or condition label: about 20 received Ad26.COV2.S at low or high dose, single or two shots; 5 received placebo; per-sample allocation not given. Repertoires of vaccine and placebo recipients were sequenced from samples collected on day 63 after the first injection. Library preparation used the immunoSEQ multiplex PCR assay. Here the immuneACCESS table is served through TCRdb, limited to in-frame sequences with V and J called. Missing clones are a known gap in these copies; in checked studies unresolved V genes cover under half, and the rest lacks a known reason. Present in this sample are about 350,000 clones, about 88% of which were seen just once. The ten top clones hold 3.3% of the sample.

This material consisted of peripheral blood, taken in a trial of Ad26.COV2.S vaccine versus placebo. These receptors were collected from a person aged 18 to 59 who received the Ad26.COV2.S COVID-19 vaccine or a placebo.

The chain combines TRBV5-1 with TRBJ2-5; TRBD2 matches 14 bases. Germline CDR1 SGHRS, CDR2 YFSETQ. V shed 4 bases, J shed 5 bases, and the junction held 4 bases outside the gene matches. The CDR3 spans 15 residues. CDR3 nucleotides: TGCGCCAGCAGCAAGGGACTAGCGGGAGAGGAGACCCAGTACTTC. Protein: CASSKGLAGEETQYF.

V and J are TRBV29-1 and TRBJ1-1; D remains ambiguous. Germline CDR1 and CDR2: SQVTM and ANQGSEA. This CDR3 is 11 amino acids long. Trimming left V 6 bases short and J 6 bases short, with 11 bases between. The CDR3: CSVQTGPEAFF. For the CDR3, the DNA is TGCAGCGTCCAGACTGGACCTGAAGCTTTCTTT.

The V gene is TRBV30, the J gene TRBJ2-1; D is possibly TRBD2 (6 bases). Germline values: CDR1 GTSNPN, CDR2 SVGIG (reference sequence). The CDR3 loop spans 15 amino acids. Deletions cut 2 bases from V and 10 bases from J, with 21 bases between. The CDR3 DNA sequence: TGTGCCTGGAGTCCCGCGGGACTTAAGACCCGGGAGCAGTTCTTC. The encoded protein is CAWSPAGLKTREQFF. The full variable domain, in which reference TRBV30 and TRBJ2-1 provide the parts outside the CDR3, is SQTIHQWPATLVQPVGSPLSLECTVEGTSNPNLYWYRQAAGRGLQLLFYSVGIGQISSEVPQNLSASRPQDRQFILSSKKLLLSDSGFYLCAWSPAGLKTREQFFGPGTRLTVL.

CDR3 in amino acids: CASSFGLTEAFF. The CDR3 nucleotides are TGTGCCAGCAGTTTTGGATTGACTGAAGCTTTCTTT. V and J are TRBV12-3 or TRBV12-4 and TRBJ1-1; no firm D call. CDR3 length: 12 amino acids. The V gene lost 3 bases and the J gene lost 5 bases, with 7 bases spanning the gap.

This chain joins TRBV27 and TRBJ2-5, with TRBD2 identical over 9 bases. The germline CDR1 and CDR2 sequences are MNHEY and SMNVEV (reference sequence). The CDR3 runs to 13 residues. CDR3 coding DNA: TGTGCGAGCGGGGGGCTAACGGGGGAGACCCAGTACTTC. Its translation is CASGGLTGETQYF.

The genes are TRBV9 and TRBJ2-3; the D is unclear. Trimming removed 4 bases at V and 0 bases at J, with 12 bases between. The CDR3 runs 15 residues. Germline values: CDR1 SGDLS, CDR2 YYNGEE. CDR3 sequence reads: CASSSESLSTDTQYF. The DNA of the CDR3 is TGTGCCAGCAGCTCTGAAAGCCTTAGCACAGATACGCAGTATTTT.

This sequence joins TRBV5-4 and TRBJ2-3, with 11 bases lining up with TRBD2. CDR1 and CDR2 (germline): SGHNT, YYREEE (reference sequence). The J segment lost 2 bases and the V segment lost 6 bases, leaving 8 bases of the junction unmatched. This CDR3 region has 16 residues. The CDR3 DNA follows: TGTGCCAGCACCGCCCGACTAGCGGGGACCACAGATACGCAGTATTTT. This encodes CASTARLAGTTDTQYF.

This chain uses TRBV19 with TRBJ1-4; 7 nucleotides match TRBD1. CDR3 length: 15 amino acids. Trimming at V came to 6 bases and at J to 3 bases, leaving 7 bases not matched to a gene. Per germline, CDR1 LNHDA and CDR2 SQIVND (reference sequence). Here the CDR3 reads CASRAGGLSNEKLFF. DNA for the CDR3: TGTGCCAGTAGGGCAGGGGGTTTATCTAATGAAAAACTGTTTTTT.

V is TRBV20-1 and J is TRBJ2-2; TRBD1 matches 7 bases. The CDR3 is 11 residues long. The trim removed 8 bases at V and 6 bases at J, leaving 3 bases unmatched. Germline V gene lookup returns CDR1 DFQATT and CDR2 SNEGSKA (reference sequence). CDR3 region: CSLGQSGELFF. DNA of the CDR3: TGCAGTTTGGGACAGTCCGGGGAGCTGTTTTTT.

The V call is TRBV24-1, the J call TRBJ2-2, with D tentatively TRBD1 (6 bases). V was pared by 3 bases and J by 7 bases, with 14 bases between. This CDR3 contains 15 residues. Germline V gene data show CDR1 as KGHDR and CDR2 as SFDVKD. The chain's CDR3 is CATSDNRVTNGELFF. The DNA of the CDR3 is TGTGCCACCAGTGATAACAGGGTAACTAACGGGGAGCTGTTTTTT.

This chain links TRBV7-6 with TRBJ2-3; D ambiguous. Trimming removed 2 bases at V and 3 bases at J, with 12 bases between. This CDR3 is 15 amino acids long. Germline-derived CDR1 and CDR2 are SGHVS and FNYEAQ. DNA for the CDR3: TGTGCCAGCAGCTTACGGGCGGTGACAACAGATACGCAGTATTTT. Protein product: CASSLRAVTTDTQYF.

The rearrangement uses TRBV30 and TRBJ1-1; D remains unclear. Trimming cost V 8 bases and J 13 bases, with 23 bases left between them. Per the germline V gene, CDR1 is GTSNPN and CDR2 is SVGIG (reference sequence). The CDR3 has 12 amino acids. The CDR3 bases are TGTGCCCGCCGAAAAGTTAGCGAGGAGGTTTTCTTT. Its protein is CARRKVSEEVFF.

CDR3 amino acids: CASSPHEGKTQYF. The CDR3 bases are TGTGCCAGCAGCCCCCACGAGGGTAAGACCCAGTACTTC. The genes are TRBV28 and TRBJ2-5, with D perhaps matching TRBD2 (5 bases). The CDR3 loop spans 13 amino acids. Per germline, CDR1 MDHEN and CDR2 SYDVKM. The germline V and J ends were trimmed by 6 bases and 6 bases, with 14 bases remaining between them.

The chain links TRBV10-3 to TRBJ1-1; 7 positions agree with TRBD1. The trim removed 7 bases at V and 0 bases at J, leaving 5 bases unmatched. This CDR3 comprises 14 residues. Germline lookup yields CDR1 ENHRY and CDR2 SYGVKD. As DNA, the CDR3 is TGTGCCATCAACCCGGGACAGCTGAACACTGAAGCTTTCTTT. Translation: CAINPGQLNTEAFF.

The chain has TRBV18 and TRBJ2-7; TRBD1 matches 9 bases. Germline CDR1 and CDR2: KGHSH and LQKENI. The CDR3 is made up of 17 amino acids. V was clipped by 4 bases and J by 4 bases; unmatched bases: 14. The CDR3 sequence: CASSLTRVGDRVYEQYF. CDR3 bases: TGTGCCAGCTCACTCACAAGAGTAGGGGACAGGGTTTACGAGCAGTACTTC.

The genes are TRBV2 and TRBJ2-7; D call uncertain. This CDR3 spans 12 amino acids. Trimming left V 1 base short and J 11 bases short, with 12 bases between. The germline CDR1 and CDR2 sequences are SNHLY and FYNNEI. The CDR3 loop is CASSEVGTSKYF. In DNA form, the CDR3 reads TGTGCCAGCAGTGAAGTGGGCACCTCCAAGTACTTC.

This chain connects TRBV24-1 to TRBJ2-7; D might be TRBD1 or TRBD2, each matching 5 bases. The germline V and J ends were trimmed by 4 bases and 1 base, with 19 bases remaining between them. Germline V gives CDR1 KGHDR, CDR2 SFDVKD. The CDR3 has 17 amino acids. The CDR3 DNA is TGTGCCACCAGTGACCACCCCGTGACGGGGCCTTCCTACGAGCAGTACTTC. This sequence encodes CATSDHPVTGPSYEQYF.

The rearrangement links TRBV5-1 to TRBJ1-1; D is undetermined. This CDR3 has 13 residues. V was clipped by 5 bases and J by 1 base, with 9 bases between them. Germline V lookup: CDR1 SGHRS, CDR2 YFSETQ. The CDR3 DNA sequence: TGCGCCAGCAGTGGGAACCCGAACACTGAAGCTTTCTTT. Translated, it gives CASSGNPNTEAFF.

V is TRBV7-5 and J is TRBJ1-1. TRBV7-5 is listed as a pseudogene. The CDR3 has 13 amino acids. CDR3 sequence reads: CARSLAGETEAFF. For the CDR3, the DNA is TGTGCCAGAAGCTTAGCCGGTGAAACTGAAGCTTTCTTT.

The rearrangement links TRBV30 to TRBJ1-2; TRBD1 matches 8 bases. CDR1 is GTSNPN, CDR2 SVGIG, per germline (reference sequence). The trim removed 3 bases at V and 8 bases at J, leaving 8 bases unmatched. This CDR3 is 13 amino acids long. The CDR3 here is CAWRSTGGWGYTF. The CDR3 region has the DNA TGTGCCTGGAGGTCCACAGGGGGATGGGGCTACACCTTC. Complete variable domain (other parts from reference TRBV30 and TRBJ1-2): SQTIHQWPATLVQPVGSPLSLECTVEGTSNPNLYWYRQAAGRGLQLLFYSVGIGQISSEVPQNLSASRPQDRQFILSSKKLLLSDSGFYLCAWRSTGGWGYTFGSGTRLTVV.

The genes are TRBV27 and TRBJ1-5, with 8 bases matching TRBD1. The V segment lost 5 bases and the J segment 0 bases; nucleotides outside the gene matches: 12. This CDR3 is built from 18 residues. The germline V gene encodes CDR1 MNHEY and CDR2 SMNVEV (reference sequence). The CDR3 DNA sequence: TGTGCCAGCAGTGCGCGACAGGGGAGGGAAGCTAGCAATCAGCCCCAGCATTTT. It translates to CASSARQGREASNQPQHF.

V usage is TRBV9 and J usage is TRBJ2-5; no firm D call. Trimming pared 0 bases from V and 2 bases from J, leaving 17 bases between. The CDR3 runs 17 residues. Germline lookup yields CDR1 SGDLS and CDR2 YYNGEE. The CDR3 reads CASSVGSLRSYQETQYF. CDR3 nucleotide sequence: TGTGCCAGCAGCGTAGGTTCGTTGAGGTCTTATCAAGAGACCCAGTACTTC.

The chain has TRBV19 and TRBJ2-7; D not certain. CDR1 is LNHDA, CDR2 SQIVND, per germline (reference sequence). The CDR3 runs 13 residues. Trimming removed 3 bases at V and 3 bases at J, with 9 bases between. The CDR3 region has the DNA TGTGCCAGTAGTATCGCGGCAGGCTACGAGCAGTACTTC. As protein: CASSIAAGYEQYF.

The chain has TRBV6-5 and TRBJ2-7; no reliable D call. CDR3 size: 12 residues. Per germline, CDR1 MNHEY and CDR2 SVGAGI. V was shortened by 10 bases and J by 0 bases, with 10 bases between the two germline ends. Written as DNA, the CDR3 is TGTGCCATAGAGAAGACCTCCTACGAGCAGTACTTC. It codes for CAIEKTSYEQYF.

The chain couples TRBV27 to TRBJ1-5; D unclear. This CDR3 has 15 amino acids. Germline CDR1 and CDR2: MNHEY and SMNVEV (reference sequence). V was clipped by 6 bases and J by 3 bases, with 15 bases between them. CDR3 nucleotide sequence: TGTGCCAGCAGCTGGGCGGATTGGATCAATCAGCCCCAGCATTTT. It encodes CASSWADWINQPQHF.